This entry lists 23 T cell receptor beta chains sequenced from one sample in a study of T cell responses to AZD1222 COVID-19 vaccine (dated by TCRdb to the early 2020s). The time point label on this specimen signifies: about 28 days (+/-7) after the second vaccine dose. The receptor library was made with the immunoSEQ multiplex PCR assay. TCRdb re-hosts the immuneACCESS table, in-frame sequences only. Its copies lack some clones; in the studies checked, an unresolved V gene accounts for under half of them, and the cause for the rest is not known. The sample table lists under 170,000 clones, under 95% of them with a count of one. Of the sample, roughly 3.3% falls within the top ten clones. The specimen was peripheral blood, collected 28 days after the second AZD1222 dose. Every receptor here comes from an adult who received the AZD1222 COVID-19 vaccine.

The rearrangement uses TRBV18 and TRBJ1-2; D may be TRBD1 (5 bases). CDR1 and CDR2 (germline): KGHSH, LQKENI. This CDR3 has 14 residues. V lost 2 bases and J lost 2, with 9 bases in between. The CDR3 DNA reads TGTGCCAGCTCACCAGGGGGTCCCAACTATGGCTACACCTTC. Protein sequence: CASSPGGPNYGYTF.

V and J are TRBV5-1 and TRBJ1-2; 8 nucleotides agree with TRBD1. The CDR3 sequence is 15 residues long. V lost 4 bases to trimming and J lost 8 bases; unmatched junction nucleotides: 13. Germline lookup yields CDR1 SGHRS and CDR2 YFSETQ. CDR3 sequence (DNA): TGCGCCAGCAGCACAGACAGGGGCTCGATTGGAGGCTACACCTTC. This codes for CASSTDRGSIGGYTF.

The chain joins TRBV28 to TRBJ1-4; D might be TRBD1 (5 bases). Germline assignment: CDR1 MDHEN and CDR2 SYDVKM. The CDR3 is 13 amino acids. The V end lost 7 bases, the J end lost 6 bases, and 12 bases lay between the germline ends. This CDR3 reads CASTSGGDEKLFF. CDR3 DNA sequence: TGTGCCAGCACCTCGGGGGGGGATGAAAAACTGTTTTTT.

The chain uses TRBV27 and TRBJ2-5, with D perhaps given as TRBD1 or TRBD2 (5 bases each). CDR1 is MNHEY, CDR2 SMNVEV, per germline (reference sequence). The CDR3 runs 13 residues. V was clipped by 10 bases and J by 6 bases, with 18 bases between them. The chain's CDR3 is CATQKRGGKTQYF. CDR3 nucleotide sequence: TGTGCCACCCAGAAGAGGGGTGGGAAGACCCAGTACTTC.

The genes are TRBV5-1 and TRBJ1-2; possibly TRBD1 for D (5 bases). From germline, CDR1 is SGHRS and CDR2 YFSETQ. CDR3 length: 15 residues. The V gene lost 0 bases and the J gene lost 4 bases, with 13 bases spanning the gap. Written as DNA, the CDR3 is TGCGCCAGCAGCTTGGACCAGGGTATCCGCTATGGCTACACCTTC. Protein: CASSLDQGIRYGYTF.

In its sample, this clone was seen a few times. This sequence joins TRBV7-8 and TRBJ2-1; 12 bases match TRBD2. CDR1 is SGHVS and CDR2 is FQNEAQ in the germline V gene. The V segment lost 5 bases and the J segment 9 bases; nucleotides outside the gene matches: 11. This CDR3 region has 16 residues. The DNA of the CDR3 is TGTGCCAGCAGCCCCCGGACTAGCGGGGTTAGTGGTGAGCAGTTCTTC. Protein product: CASSPRTSGVSGEQFF.

The rearrangement links TRBV2 to TRBJ2-7; 11 nucleotides agree with TRBD2. The CDR3 consists of 16 residues. Trimming at V came to 4 bases and at J to 5 bases, leaving 10 bases not matched to a gene. The germline V gene encodes CDR1 SNHLY and CDR2 FYNNEI. CDR3 nucleotide sequence: TGTGCCAGCAGTGGTACAAAGACTAGCGGGGACCACGAGCAGTACTTC. Its translation: CASSGTKTSGDHEQYF.

This chain connects TRBV7-2 to TRBJ2-2; D is unresolved. Trimming took 3 bases from V and 4 from J, leaving 12 bases between them. CDR1 is SGHTA and CDR2 is FQGNSA in the germline V gene. The CDR3 is made up of 15 amino acids. CDR3 loop: CASSLTLVSTGELFF. The CDR3 DNA reads as TGTGCCAGCAGCTTGACTCTAGTCTCCACCGGGGAGCTGTTTTTT.

Here the CDR3 DNA reads TGTGCCAGCAGCGCGGACAGGGGAGGGGACTATGGCTACACCTTC. This gives the protein CASSADRGGDYGYTF. The genes are TRBV5-6 and TRBJ1-2; 9 bases line up with TRBD1. The trim removed 4 bases at V and 3 bases at J, leaving 7 bases unmatched. This CDR3 comprises 15 residues. The germline gives CDR1 SGHDT, CDR2 YYEEEE.

The chain joins TRBV4-3 to TRBJ2-1, with D possibly being TRBD2 (6 bases). The CDR3 is 16 amino acids. The V gene's germline CDR1 is LGHNA and CDR2 YSLEER. V was cut by 3 bases and J by 1 base, with 13 bases left in between. The CDR3 here is CASSHISGSSYNEQFF. The DNA for the CDR3 is TGCGCCAGCAGCCATATTAGCGGTAGTTCCTACAATGAGCAGTTCTTC.

This chain joins TRBV18 and TRBJ2-2; no definite D call. Between the trimmed V and J ends, which lost 4 bases and 4 bases, there was a span of 7 bases. This CDR3 comprises 13 residues. Per the germline V gene, CDR1 is KGHSH and CDR2 is LQKENI. In DNA form, the CDR3 reads TGTGCCAGCTCACGGTCTACCACCGGGGAGCTGTTTTTT. It is translated as CASSRSTTGELFF.

The CDR3 is CASSLGGQGAETQYF. In DNA form, the CDR3 reads TGTGCCAGCAGCTTAGGTGGGCAGGGAGCGGAGACCCAGTACTTC. The chain has TRBV11-2 and TRBJ2-5; D could derive from TRBD1 or TRBD2 (5 bases each). In germline, CDR1 is SGHAT, CDR2 FQNNGV. Trimming left V 1 base short and J 5 bases short, with 14 bases between. The CDR3 runs to 15 residues. Supplemented by reference TRBV11-2 and TRBJ2-5, the full variable domain reads EAGVAQSPRYKIIEKRQSVAFWCNPISGHATLYWYQQILGQGPKLLIQFQNNGVVDDSQLPKDRFSAERLKGVDSTLKIQPAKLEDSAVYLCASSLGGQGAETQYFGPGTRLLVL.

The J gene is TRBJ1-5, the V gene TRBV2; weak D call: TRBD1 (6 bases). This CDR3 is 17 amino acids long. Per germline, CDR1 SNHLY and CDR2 FYNNEI. The V and J ends lost 6 bases and 2 bases respectively, with 20 bases between them. In nucleotides, the CDR3 is TGTGCCAGCAGGGAACCGTGGACAGCCATAGGCAATCAGCCCCAGCATTTT. It codes for CASREPWTAIGNQPQHF. Combining the CDR3 with reference TRBV2 and TRBJ1-5 gives the whole variable domain EPEVTQTPSHQVTQMGQEVILRCVPISNHLYFYWYRQILGQKVEFLVSFYNNEISEKSEIFDDQFSVERPDGSNFTLKIRSTKLEDSAMYFCASREPWTAIGNQPQHFGDGTRLSIL.

The rearrangement uses TRBV5-6 and TRBJ2-1, with 14 bases aligning to TRBD2. Trimming at V came to 2 bases and at J to 10 bases, leaving 11 bases not matched to a gene. This CDR3 has 17 amino acids. Germline lookup yields CDR1 SGHDT and CDR2 YYEEEE. The CDR3 bases are TGTGCCAGCAGCTTAAGCATAGGACTAGCGGGGGGAACCGAGCAGTTCTTC. It translates to CASSLSIGLAGGTEQFF.

V gene TRBV2 combines with J gene TRBJ2-7; D might be TRBD2 (5 bases). V lost 4 bases to trimming and J lost 6 bases, with 13 bases between them. Germline CDR1 SNHLY, CDR2 FYNNEI. CDR3 length: 13 amino acids. The DNA for the CDR3 is TGTGCCAGCAGTGTCGGGATCTCGGGCGAGCAGTACTTC. Protein sequence: CASSVGISGEQYF.

The chain employs TRBV7-2 and TRBJ1-2; D is perhaps TRBD1 (5 bases). This CDR3 region has 16 residues. Per germline, CDR1 SGHTA and CDR2 FQGNSA. V was cut by 2 bases and J by 0 bases, with 13 bases left in between. Here the CDR3 DNA reads TGTGCCAGCAGCTTACCCCGGGGCAGCCCTAACTATGGCTACACCTTC. Amino acids: CASSLPRGSPNYGYTF.

This rearrangement joins TRBV7-2 to TRBJ1-5; possibly TRBD1 for D (6 bases). Trimming stripped 5 bases from V and 0 bases from J, with 20 bases between. CDR3 length equals 18 residues. Germline V gene data show CDR1 as SGHTA and CDR2 as FQGNSA. This CDR3 is CASSPTFMTGYSNQPQHF. CDR3 DNA sequence: TGTGCCAGCAGCCCCACTTTTATGACAGGTTATAGCAATCAGCCCCAGCATTTT.

This rearrangement joins TRBV19 to TRBJ2-7; tentatively, D is TRBD1 or TRBD2 (5 bases each). This CDR3 region has 14 residues. V was shortened by 1 base and J by 5 bases, with 12 bases between the two germline ends. CDR1 LNHDA and CDR2 SQIVND come from the germline V gene (reference sequence). CDR3 DNA sequence: TGTGCCAGTAGTATAGTCGGGACCGGGGACGAGCAGTACTTC. Amino acid sequence: CASSIVGTGDEQYF.

The chain employs TRBV6-5 and TRBJ2-3; 9 nucleotides match TRBD2. The CDR3 loop spans 16 amino acids. Losses at the gene ends were 5 bases for V and 2 bases for J; bases not matched to a gene: 8. Germline V CDR1 and CDR2: MNHEY, SVGAGI. CDR3 DNA sequence: TGTGCCAGCAGTCACTTAGCGGGAGTTTCCACAGATACGCAGTATTTT. It yields the protein CASSHLAGVSTDTQYF.

Here the CDR3 reads CASSSWTGNTEAFF. The CDR3 DNA reads TGTGCCAGCAGTTCCTGGACGGGGAACACTGAAGCTTTCTTT. This chain links TRBV27 with TRBJ1-1, with D unresolved. Between the trimmed V and J ends, which lost 4 bases and 1 base, there was a span of 10 bases. CDR1 is MNHEY, CDR2 SMNVEV, per germline (reference sequence). The CDR3 totals 14 residues.

The chain carries TRBV5-1 and TRBJ2-3; no reliable D call. The CDR3 contains 15 residues. V lost 0 bases to trimming and J lost 1 base, with 9 bases between them. Germline V gives CDR1 SGHRS, CDR2 YFSETQ. The CDR3 is CASSLANLGTDTQYF. CDR3 DNA sequence: TGCGCCAGCAGCTTGGCGAATTTGGGCACAGATACGCAGTATTTT.

V gene TRBV18 combines with J gene TRBJ2-7, with D perhaps TRBD1 (6 bases). Germline CDR1 is KGHSH and CDR2 is LQKENI. The CDR3 covers 16 residues. With 3 bases removed from V and 5 bases from J, the gap between germline ends came to 20 bases. This CDR3 is CASSPLQGSAGDEQYF. CDR3 nucleotides: TGTGCCAGCTCACCTCTACAGGGTTCGGCCGGTGACGAGCAGTACTTC.

The CDR3, as DNA: TGTGCCTGGAGCCTCAATGAGGCGGGGGCTTTCTTT. Protein sequence: CAWSLNEAGAFF. The rearrangement joins TRBV30 to TRBJ1-1; D ambiguous. This CDR3 region has 12 residues. Germline CDR1 is GTSNPN and CDR2 is SVGIG (reference sequence). Between the trimmed V and J ends, which lost 3 bases and 11 bases, there was a span of 16 bases. The full variable domain, in which reference TRBV30 and TRBJ1-1 provide the parts outside the CDR3, is SQTIHQWPATLVQPVGSPLSLECTVEGTSNPNLYWYRQAAGRGLQLLFYSVGIGQISSEVPQNLSASRPQDRQFILSSKKLLLSDSGFYLCAWSLNEAGAFFGQGTRLTVV.